Listed below are T cell receptor beta chains from one sample, sequenced in a study of T cell repertoires in cytomegalovirus infection. The antigens for these receptors are not known. TCRdb re-derived calls from the reads in MiXCR, one entry per CDR3 protein. Among roughly 990,000 distinct CDR3 sequences listed, around 31% were seen once. The sequences come from cultured CD8+ T cells from PBMCs, collected from culture after CMV antigen stimulation. The receptor source for this set is a human donor in good health (CMV status not recorded). Some clones in this sample may be carry-over from other donors' samples. The CDR3 runs from the conserved cysteine through the conserved F or W. Each record gives: clone size, D gene, V gene, J gene, CDR3 DNA, CDR3 protein. The D gene is left open where the match is weak. Expanded clones are given a class, and other clones once, few, many or no size at all.

abundance: .
d_gene: TRBD1
v_gene: TRBV28
j_gene: TRBJ2-7
CDR3nt: TGTGCCAGCACGGGGACAGGGTACCCCTACGAGCAGTACTTC
CDR3aa: CASTGTGYPYEQYF

abundance: few
d_gene: TRBD2
v_gene: TRBV2
j_gene: TRBJ2-3
CDR3nt: TGTGCCAGCAGACCGGGACTAGCGGGGGCCCTTAGCACAGATACGCAGTATTTT
CDR3aa: CASRPGLAGALSTDTQYF

abundance: many
d_gene: .
v_gene: TRBV7-7
j_gene: TRBJ2-5
CDR3nt: TGTGCTAGCAGCTTAATCGGGGGTATACAAGAGACCCAGTACTTC
CDR3aa: CASSLIGGIQETQYF

abundance: few
d_gene: .
v_gene: TRBV19
j_gene: TRBJ1-1
CDR3nt: TGTGCCAGTATCGACCCGACACGGAACACTGAAGCTTTCTTT
CDR3aa: CASIDPTRNTEAFF

abundance: .
d_gene: TRBD1
v_gene: TRBV7-9
j_gene: TRBJ1-5
CDR3nt: TGTGCCAGCAGCTTAGCGCGAAGGACAGGGAGCAATCAGCCCCAGCATTTT
CDR3aa: CASSLARRTGSNQPQHF

abundance: few
d_gene: .
v_gene: TRBV25-1
j_gene: TRBJ1-1
CDR3nt: TGTGCCAGCAGTGAATACCTCGGTGAAACTGAAGCTTTCTTT
CDR3aa: CASSEYLGETEAFF

abundance: few
d_gene: TRBD1
v_gene: TRBV27
j_gene: TRBJ1-2
CDR3nt: TGTGCCAGCACCATCCGGACAGGGCAGGGCGGCTACACCTTC
CDR3aa: CASTIRTGQGGYTF

abundance: few
d_gene: .
v_gene: TRBV27
j_gene: TRBJ2-6
CDR3nt: TGTGCCAGCAGTTTATTTGGGGGGCGTGGGGCCAACGTCCTGACTTTC
CDR3aa: CASSLFGGRGANVLTF

abundance: .
d_gene: TRBD1
v_gene: TRBV7-6
j_gene: TRBJ2-3
CDR3nt: TGTGCCAGCACGGGACAGGGGATCGATACGCAGTATTTT
CDR3aa: CASTGQGIDTQYF

abundance: few
d_gene: TRBD2
v_gene: TRBV7-8
j_gene: TRBJ2-3
CDR3nt: TGTGCCAGCAGCTTAGGAGCGGGGGGCGGGGATACGCAGTATTTT
CDR3aa: CASSLGAGGGDTQYF

abundance: many
d_gene: .
v_gene: TRBV7-9
j_gene: TRBJ1-2
CDR3nt: TGTGCCAGCAGCTTAAACCTACAGGATGGCTACACCTTC
CDR3aa: CASSLNLQDGYTF

abundance: .
d_gene: TRBD1
v_gene: TRBV29-1
j_gene: TRBJ1-1
CDR3nt: TGCAGCGTTGCGAACAGGGGGAGCACTGAAGCTTTCTTT
CDR3aa: CSVANRGSTEAFF

abundance: .
d_gene: .
v_gene: TRBV6-5
j_gene: TRBJ2-3
CDR3nt: TGTGCCAGCAGTTACTCAATTTCACCCATGGGCACAGATACGCAGTATTTT
CDR3aa: CASSYSISPMGTDTQYF

abundance: .
d_gene: TRBD1
v_gene: TRBV12-5
j_gene: TRBJ1-6
CDR3nt: TGTGCTAGTGGCTTCCAGGGGGACAGGAATTCACCCCTCCACTTT
CDR3aa: CASGFQGDRNSPLHF

abundance: .
d_gene: .
v_gene: TRBV6-5
j_gene: TRBJ2-5
CDR3nt: TGTGCCAGCAGTTACGGGGCAGGGCTGAAGCCCCAGTACTTC
CDR3aa: CASSYGAGLKPQYF

abundance: few
d_gene: .
v_gene: TRBV6-5
j_gene: TRBJ2-1
CDR3nt: TGTGCCAGCAGTTACTCGAAGGCGGGTGAGCAGTTCTTC
CDR3aa: CASSYSKAGEQFF

abundance: .
d_gene: TRBD2
v_gene: TRBV15
j_gene: TRBJ2-3
CDR3nt: TGTGCCACCAGCAGAGATTGGGGGGGACGCACAGATACGCAGTATTTT
CDR3aa: CATSRDWGGRTDTQYF

abundance: .
d_gene: TRBD1
v_gene: TRBV19
j_gene: TRBJ2-1
CDR3nt: TGTGCCAGTAGTATCGACAGGGGGGCGAACAATGAGCAGTTCTTC
CDR3aa: CASSIDRGANNEQFF

abundance: .
d_gene: .
v_gene: TRBV27
j_gene: TRBJ1-6
CDR3nt: TGTGCCAGCAGCCCCGTCCCGTTGGGGTCAGGCTCACCCCTCCACTTT
CDR3aa: CASSPVPLGSGSPLHF

abundance: .
d_gene: .
v_gene: TRBV4-2
j_gene: TRBJ2-3
CDR3nt: TGTGCCAGCAGCCCCATTGAGGGTGTAGATACGCAGTATTTT
CDR3aa: CASSPIEGVDTQYF

abundance: .
d_gene: .
v_gene: TRBV9
j_gene: TRBJ1-6
CDR3nt: TGTGCCAGCAGCGTAGGGGACGGGCCCTATAATTCACCCCTCCACTTT
CDR3aa: CASSVGDGPYNSPLHF